Below are 11 T cell receptor beta chains sequenced from a single sample in a study of cytomegalovirus exposure and HLA in healthy donors. Researchers ran the PCR with 60 Vbeta and 13 Jbeta primers. The method was immunoSEQ multiplex PCR; TCRdb's version includes in-frame clones alone and lacks a portion of them. The sample shows some 210,000 clones, approximately 78% of them seen only once. The sample was PBMCs. The receptors come from a male donor in good health and CMV-seronegative.

The chain is built from TRBV5-1 and TRBJ2-7; TRBD1 matches 10 bases. CDR3 size: 19 residues. Per the germline V gene, CDR1 is SGHRS and CDR2 is YFSETQ. After removal of 3 bases from V and 4 bases from J, the junction contained 19 bases not matched to a gene. CDR3 loop: CASSSPDPARDRGVYEQYF. DNA of the CDR3: TGCGCCAGCAGCTCCCCCGACCCGGCCCGGGACAGGGGAGTTTACGAGCAGTACTTC.

The chain carries TRBV5-1 and TRBJ2-7; TRBD2 agrees at 10 bases. V was clipped by 5 bases and J by 3 bases; unmatched bases: 17. Germline V lookup: CDR1 SGHRS, CDR2 YFSETQ. The CDR3 consists of 18 residues. CDR3: CASSRIPGTSVKFYEQYF. The CDR3 coding sequence is TGCGCCAGCAGTCGGATCCCCGGGACTAGCGTTAAGTTCTACGAGCAGTACTTC.

This clone appeared a few times. This chain uses TRBV4-1 with TRBJ2-1; 8 positions match TRBD2. Germline values: CDR1 MGHRA, CDR2 YSYEKL. V was pared by 4 bases and J by 4 bases, with 12 bases of the junction left unmatched. CDR3 length: 17 residues. The CDR3 DNA reads TGCGCCAGCAGCCGAACGGCTGTGAGCGGGAGTTACAATGAGCAGTTCTTC. The encoded protein is CASSRTAVSGSYNEQFF.

The gene calls are TRBV7-3 and TRBJ2-1, with 11 positions matching TRBD2. The V segment lost 4 bases and the J segment 4 bases; nucleotides outside the gene matches: 15. CDR1 is SGHTA and CDR2 is FQGTGA in the germline V gene. The CDR3 runs 19 residues. The CDR3 DNA is TGTGCCAGCAGCTCCGGGTTGGGTAGCGGGAGGGCGGGGTACAATGAGCAGTTCTTC. This sequence encodes CASSSGLGSGRAGYNEQFF. Together with reference TRBV7-3 and TRBJ2-1, the CDR3 gives the full variable domain: GAGVSQTPSNKVTEKGKYVELRCDPISGHTALYWYRQSLGQGPEFLIYFQGTGAADDSGLPNDRFFAVRPEGSVSTLKIQRTERGDSAVYLCASSSGLGSGRAGYNEQFFGPGTRLTVL.

This rearrangement joins TRBV6-1 to TRBJ2-1; no clear D gene. This CDR3 has 13 amino acids. Germline V CDR1 and CDR2: MNHNS, SASEGT. Trimming took 2 bases from V and 6 from J, leaving 8 bases between them. Here the CDR3 reads CASSERRGNEQFF. The CDR3 DNA is TGTGCCAGCAGTGAAAGGCGAGGCAATGAGCAGTTCTTC.

The chain carries TRBV19 and TRBJ2-3; 10 positions match TRBD1. CDR1 is LNHDA, CDR2 SQIVND, per germline (reference sequence). The junction had 6 bases not matched to a gene; V was cut back by 4 bases and J by 2 bases. This CDR3 is built from 16 residues. This CDR3 reads CASSTRTGGFTDTQYF. DNA for the CDR3: TGTGCCAGTAGTACCCGGACAGGGGGTTTCACAGATACGCAGTATTTT.

This clone was counted once. The rearrangement links TRBV18 to TRBJ1-6, with 9 bases matching TRBD1. Germline V gene data show CDR1 as KGHSH and CDR2 as LQKENI. The CDR3 extends over 14 amino acids. The junction had 0 bases not matched to a gene; V was cut back by 2 bases and J by 7 bases. CDR3 bases: TGTGCCAGCTCACCAGGGACAGGGAATTCACCCCTCCACTTT. This translates into CASSPGTGNSPLHF.

The gene calls are TRBV29-1 and TRBJ2-1; D is undetermined. The CDR3 extends over 15 amino acids. CDR1 SQVTM and CDR2 ANQGSEA come from the germline V gene. The germline V and J ends were trimmed by 5 bases and 0 bases, with 14 bases remaining between them. CDR3 in DNA: TGCAGCGTTTCCGCGCGCGGATCCTCCTACAATGAGCAGTTCTTC. The encoded protein is CSVSARGSSYNEQFF.

The V and J genes are TRBV11-2 and TRBJ2-1; 7 bases match TRBD1. This CDR3 is built from 15 residues. The V and J ends lost 1 base and 9 bases, in that order; junction bases with no gene match: 9. Germline V lookup: CDR1 SGHAT, CDR2 FQNNGV. Here the CDR3 DNA reads TGTGCCAGCAGCTTAGTTCCCCAGGGGGAAAGTGAGCAGTTCTTC. Translated, it gives CASSLVPQGESEQFF.

In this sample, this clone turned up a few times. V usage is TRBV7-2 and J usage is TRBJ2-5; 7 nucleotides agree with TRBD2. The germline CDR1 and CDR2 sequences are SGHTA and FQGNSA. Trimming removed 5 bases from V and 7 bases from J; junction bases left unmatched: 10. CDR3 length equals 14 residues. The CDR3 region has the DNA TGTGCCAGCAGCGGAAGAAGGGAGGGAGCGACCCAGTACTTC. Translation: CASSGRREGATQYF.

In this sample, this clone turned up a few times. The J gene is TRBJ2-7, the V gene TRBV28; possibly TRBD1 for D (8 bases). The length of the CDR3 is 15 residues. Germline V gives CDR1 MDHEN, CDR2 SYDVKM. Trimming pared 6 bases from V and 6 bases from J, leaving 21 bases between. CDR3 in DNA: TGTGCCAGCAGGGGGGGGACAGGCGATGGAGGCGAGCAGTACTTC. It encodes CASRGGTGDGGEQYF.